These 5 T cell receptor beta chains were sequenced from one sample in a study of T-cell memory formation after mild COVID-19. TCRdb re-analysed the 5' RACE reads in MiXCR, keeping a single row per CDR3 protein. The sample records under 350,000 distinct CDR3 sequences, around 15% being singletons. The sample was PBMCs or a T cell subset sorted from them (not recorded which). Receptor source: a man aged 18 to 30 who had mild COVID-19 (a few samples of this study predate the infection). Cell type and time point are not known.

In its sample, this clonotype was seen many times. The rearrangement links TRBV12-3 or TRBV12-4 to TRBJ2-3; D is possibly TRBD2 (5 bases). The V end lost 3 bases, the J end lost 3 bases, and 13 bases lay between the germline ends. The CDR3 spans 15 residues. CDR3 region: CASSFRAGGTDTQYF. CDR3 DNA sequence: TGTGCCAGCAGTTTTCGGGCGGGCGGGACAGATACGCAGTATTTT.

V gene TRBV24-1 combines with J gene TRBJ2-2; D gene ambiguous. In germline, CDR1 is KGHDR, CDR2 SFDVKD. This CDR3 comprises 13 residues. The V gene lost 5 bases and the J gene lost 5 bases, with 8 bases spanning the gap. The CDR3 DNA reads as TGTGCCACCAGTGTCGACGGTACCGGGGAGCTGTTTTTT. Its translation is CATSVDGTGELFF.

V usage is TRBV30 and J usage is TRBJ1-1, with 7 bases that match TRBD1. The CDR3 is 14 residues long. Germline V gene data show CDR1 as GTSNPN and CDR2 as SVGIG (reference sequence). The V segment lost 1 base and the J segment 0 bases; nucleotides outside the gene matches: 2. The CDR3 DNA is TGTGCCTGGAGTGAGGGACAGTTGAACACTGAAGCTTTCTTT. Translating gives CAWSEGQLNTEAFF.

The chain couples TRBV7-2 to TRBJ2-2; 8 bases align to TRBD2. Germline V CDR1 and CDR2: SGHTA, FQGNSA. This CDR3 spans 15 amino acids. Trimming cost V 8 bases and J 1 base; bases outside gene matches: 6. CDR3 sequence: CASPPGGLNTGELFF. CDR3 in DNA: TGTGCCAGCCCCCCGGGGGGGCTGAACACCGGGGAGCTGTTTTTT.

The count of this clonotype is one. The rearrangement joins TRBV12-3 or TRBV12-4 to TRBJ2-1, with 9 bases identical to TRBD2. V lost 1 base to trimming and J lost 5 bases; unmatched junction nucleotides: 6. This CDR3 is 16 amino acids long. CDR3 nucleotides: TGTGCCAGCAGTTTAGAGGTTGCGGGGGGGCACAATGAGCAGTTCTTC. It is translated as CASSLEVAGGHNEQFF.